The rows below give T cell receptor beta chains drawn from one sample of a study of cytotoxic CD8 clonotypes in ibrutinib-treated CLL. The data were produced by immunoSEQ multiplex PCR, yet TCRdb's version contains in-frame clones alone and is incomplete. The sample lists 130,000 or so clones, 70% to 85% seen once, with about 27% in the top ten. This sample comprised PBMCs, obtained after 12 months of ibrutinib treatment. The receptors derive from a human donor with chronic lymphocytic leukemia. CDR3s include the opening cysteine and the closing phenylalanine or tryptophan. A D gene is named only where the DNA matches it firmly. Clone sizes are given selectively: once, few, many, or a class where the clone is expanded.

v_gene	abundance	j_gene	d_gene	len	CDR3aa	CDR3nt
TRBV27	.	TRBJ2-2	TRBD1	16	CASRVRGQPNTGELFF	TGTGCCAGCCGCGTGAGGGGACAGCCGAACACCGGGGAGCTGTTTTTT
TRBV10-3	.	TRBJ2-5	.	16	CAISEYGTGVQETQYF	TGTGCCATCAGTGAGTACGGGACTGGCGTCCAAGAGACCCAGTACTTC
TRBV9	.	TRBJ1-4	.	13	CASSRWGNEKLFF	TGTGCCAGCAGCAGATGGGGGAATGAAAAACTGTTTTTT
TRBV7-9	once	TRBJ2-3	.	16	CASSRAHPRGTDTQYF	TGTGCCAGCAGCAGGGCCCACCCCCGGGGCACAGATACGCAGTATTTT
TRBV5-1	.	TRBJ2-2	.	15	CASIPSGGNTGELFF	TGCGCCAGCATCCCCTCTGGTGGGAACACCGGGGAGCTGTTTTTT
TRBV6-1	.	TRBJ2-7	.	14	CASSEFRLSYEQYF	TGTGCCAGCAGTGAATTTCGGCTGTCCTACGAGCAGTACTTC
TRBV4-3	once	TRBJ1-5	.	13	CASSQGYDQPQHF	TGCGCCAGCAGCCAAGGCTACGACCAGCCCCAGCATTTT
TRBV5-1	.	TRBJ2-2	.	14	CASSLGQVAGELFF	TGCGCCAGCAGCTTGGGACAGGTCGCCGGGGAGCTGTTTTTT
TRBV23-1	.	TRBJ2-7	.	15	CASSHGGNETYEQYF	TGCGCCAGCAGTCACGGCGGGAACGAGACCTACGAGCAGTACTTC
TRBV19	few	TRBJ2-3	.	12	CASSRLTDTQYF	TGTGCCAGTAGTAGACTCACAGATACGCAGTATTTT
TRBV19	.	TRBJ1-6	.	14	CASNNDLFNSPLHF	TGTGCCAGTAATAATGACTTGTTTAATTCACCCCTCCACTTT
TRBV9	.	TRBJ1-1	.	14	CASSVYSENTEAFF	TGTGCCAGCAGCGTATACAGTGAAAACACTGAAGCTTTCTTT
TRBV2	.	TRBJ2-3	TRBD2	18	CASRPPSGSHSSTDTQYF	TGTGCCAGCAGACCTCCTAGCGGGAGCCACTCTAGCACAGATACGCAGTATTTT
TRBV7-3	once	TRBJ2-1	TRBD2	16	CASSLISSGRYNEQFF	TGTGCCAGCAGCTTAATATCTAGCGGGAGATACAATGAGCAGTTCTTC
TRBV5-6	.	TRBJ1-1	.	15	CASSPVTRENTEAFF	TGTGCCAGCAGCCCGGTAACACGAGAGAACACTGAAGCTTTCTTT
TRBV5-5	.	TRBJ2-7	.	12	CASSFSVNEQYF	TGTGCCAGCAGCTTTTCGGTCAACGAGCAGTACTTC
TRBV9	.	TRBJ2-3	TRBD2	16	CASSVGTSDDTDTQYF	TGTGCCAGCAGCGTAGGAACTAGCGATGACACAGATACGCAGTATTTT
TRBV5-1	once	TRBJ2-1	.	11	CASSVVDEQFF	TGCGCCAGCAGTGTAGTGGATGAGCAGTTCTTC
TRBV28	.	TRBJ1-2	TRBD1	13	CASRSTGTYGYTF	TGTGCCAGCAGGTCGACAGGGACCTATGGCTACACCTTC
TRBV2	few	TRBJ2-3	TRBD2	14	CASGLAGSTDTQYF	TGTGCCAGCGGCCTAGCGGGATCCACAGATACGCAGTATTTT
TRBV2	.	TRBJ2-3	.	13	CASSESHTDTQYF	TGTGCCAGCAGTGAGTCCCACACAGATACGCAGTATTTT
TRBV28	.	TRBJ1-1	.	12	CASSLLTAEAFF	TGTGCCAGCAGTCTTTTGACGGCTGAAGCTTTCTTT
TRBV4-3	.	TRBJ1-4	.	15	CASRDPGRGDEKLFF	TGCGCCAGCAGGGATCCGGGACGGGGGGATGAAAAACTGTTTTTT
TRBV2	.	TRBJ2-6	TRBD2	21	CASSRGTSGSHHLSGANVLTF	TGTGCCAGCAGCCGAGGGACTAGCGGGAGTCATCATCTATCTGGGGCCAACGTCCTGACTTTC